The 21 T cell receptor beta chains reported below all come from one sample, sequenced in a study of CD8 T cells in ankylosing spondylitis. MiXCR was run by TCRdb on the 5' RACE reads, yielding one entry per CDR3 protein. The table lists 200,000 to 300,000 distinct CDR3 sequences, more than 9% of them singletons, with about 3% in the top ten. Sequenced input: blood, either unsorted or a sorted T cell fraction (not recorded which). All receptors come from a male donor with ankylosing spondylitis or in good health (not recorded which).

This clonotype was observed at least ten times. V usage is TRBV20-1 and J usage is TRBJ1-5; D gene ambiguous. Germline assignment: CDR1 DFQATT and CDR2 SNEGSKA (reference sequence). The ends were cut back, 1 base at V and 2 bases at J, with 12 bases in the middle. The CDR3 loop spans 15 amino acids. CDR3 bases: TGCAGTGCTAGAGGTGGCCGGGCAGGCAATCAGCCCCAGCATTTT. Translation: CSARGGRAGNQPQHF.

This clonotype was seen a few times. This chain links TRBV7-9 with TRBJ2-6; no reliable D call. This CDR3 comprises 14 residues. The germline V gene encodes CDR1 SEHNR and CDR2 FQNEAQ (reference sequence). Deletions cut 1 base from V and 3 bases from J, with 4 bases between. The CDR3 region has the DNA TGTGCCAGCAGCTTAGAATATGGGGCCAACGTCCTGACTTTC. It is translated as CASSLEYGANVLTF.

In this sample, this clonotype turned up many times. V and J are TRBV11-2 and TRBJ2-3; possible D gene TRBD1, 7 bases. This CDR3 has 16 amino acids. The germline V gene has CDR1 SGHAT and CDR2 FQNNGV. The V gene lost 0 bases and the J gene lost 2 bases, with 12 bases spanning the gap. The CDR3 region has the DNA TGTGCCAGCAGCTTAGATTGGAGGGGGCCCACAGATACGCAGTATTTT. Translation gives CASSLDWRGPTDTQYF.

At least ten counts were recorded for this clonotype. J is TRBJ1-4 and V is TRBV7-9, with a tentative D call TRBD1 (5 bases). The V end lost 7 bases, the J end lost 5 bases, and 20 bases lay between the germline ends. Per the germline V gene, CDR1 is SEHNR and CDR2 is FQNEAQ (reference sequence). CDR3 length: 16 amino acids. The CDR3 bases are TGTGCCAGCATCAAAAACCGGGGGGGTCAAAATGAAAAACTGTTTTTT. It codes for CASIKNRGGQNEKLFF. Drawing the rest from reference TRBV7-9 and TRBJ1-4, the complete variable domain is DTGVSQNPRHKITKRGQNVTFRCDPISEHNRLYWYRQTLGQGPEFLTYFQNEAQLEKSRLLSDRFSAERPKGSFSTLEIQRTEQGDSAMYLCASIKNRGGQNEKLFFGSGTQLSVL.

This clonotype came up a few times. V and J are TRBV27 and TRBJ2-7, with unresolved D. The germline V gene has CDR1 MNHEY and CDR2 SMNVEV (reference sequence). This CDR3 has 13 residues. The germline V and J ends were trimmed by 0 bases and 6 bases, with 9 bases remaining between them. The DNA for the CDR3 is TGTGCCAGCAGTTTATCGGCGGTCGGCGAGCAGTACTTC. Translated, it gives CASSLSAVGEQYF.

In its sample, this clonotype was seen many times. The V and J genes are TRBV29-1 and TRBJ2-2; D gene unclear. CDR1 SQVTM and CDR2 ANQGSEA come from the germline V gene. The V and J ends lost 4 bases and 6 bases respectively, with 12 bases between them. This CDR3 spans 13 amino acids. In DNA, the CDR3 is TGCAGCGTTGTGAAAGGGTCACCCGGGGAGCTGTTTTTT. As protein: CSVVKGSPGELFF.

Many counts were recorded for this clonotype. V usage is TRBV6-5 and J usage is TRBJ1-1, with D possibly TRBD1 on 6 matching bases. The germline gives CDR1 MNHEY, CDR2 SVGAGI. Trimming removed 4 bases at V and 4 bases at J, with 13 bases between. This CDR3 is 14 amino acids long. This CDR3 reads CASSSEWGATEAFF. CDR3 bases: TGTGCCAGCAGTTCTGAATGGGGGGCCACTGAAGCTTTCTTT.

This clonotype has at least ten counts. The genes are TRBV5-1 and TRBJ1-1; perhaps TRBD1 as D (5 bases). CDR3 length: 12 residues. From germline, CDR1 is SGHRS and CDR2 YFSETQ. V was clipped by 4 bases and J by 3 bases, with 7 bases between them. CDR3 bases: TGCGCCAGCAGCGAACAGGACACTGAAGCTTTCTTT. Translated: CASSEQDTEAFF.

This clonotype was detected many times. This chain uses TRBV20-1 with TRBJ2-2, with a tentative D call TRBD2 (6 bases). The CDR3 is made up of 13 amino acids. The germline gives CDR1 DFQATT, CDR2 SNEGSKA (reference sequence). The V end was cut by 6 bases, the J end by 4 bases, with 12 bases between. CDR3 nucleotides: TGCAGTGCGGGCGGGGAGATCACCGGGGAGCTGTTTTTT. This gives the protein CSAGGEITGELFF.

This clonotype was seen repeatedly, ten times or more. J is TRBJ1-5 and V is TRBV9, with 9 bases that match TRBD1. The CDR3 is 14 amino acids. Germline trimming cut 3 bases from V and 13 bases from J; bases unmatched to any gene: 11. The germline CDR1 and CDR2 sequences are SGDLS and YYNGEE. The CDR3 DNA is TGTGCCAGCAGCGCGACAGGGGGGGCCGGGGATCAGCATTTT. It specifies CASSATGGAGDQHF.

Here the CDR3 DNA reads TGTGCCAGCGCCCAGGGGGGCAATCAGCCCCAGCATTTT. Translating it yields CASAQGGNQPQHF. The J gene is TRBJ1-5, the V gene TRBV12-3 or TRBV12-4, with 7 bases matching TRBD1. The CDR3 runs 13 residues. J was trimmed by 2 bases and V by 8 bases; bases with no gene match: 3.

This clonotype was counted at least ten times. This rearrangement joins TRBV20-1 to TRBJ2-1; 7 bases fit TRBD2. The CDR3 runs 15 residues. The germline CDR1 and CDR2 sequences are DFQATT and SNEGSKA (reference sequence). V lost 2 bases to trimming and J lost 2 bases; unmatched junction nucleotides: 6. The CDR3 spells CSARRGVDTYNEQFF. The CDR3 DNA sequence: TGCAGTGCTAGACGGGGGGTGGACACCTACAATGAGCAGTTCTTC.

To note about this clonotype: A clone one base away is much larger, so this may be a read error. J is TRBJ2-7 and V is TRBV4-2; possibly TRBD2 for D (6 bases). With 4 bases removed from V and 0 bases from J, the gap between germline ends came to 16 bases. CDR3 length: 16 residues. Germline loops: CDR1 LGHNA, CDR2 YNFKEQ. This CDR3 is CASSLDLAWSSYEQYF. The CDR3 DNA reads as TGTGCCAGCAGCCTAGATCTAGCGTGGAGCTCCTACGAGCAGTACTTC.

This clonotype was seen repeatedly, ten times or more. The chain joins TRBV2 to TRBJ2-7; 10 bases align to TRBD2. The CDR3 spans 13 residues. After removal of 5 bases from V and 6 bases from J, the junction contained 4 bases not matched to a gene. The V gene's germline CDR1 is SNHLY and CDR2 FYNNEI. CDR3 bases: TGTGCCAGCAGTTTAGCGGGAGGCCCCGAGCAGTACTTC. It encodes CASSLAGGPEQYF.

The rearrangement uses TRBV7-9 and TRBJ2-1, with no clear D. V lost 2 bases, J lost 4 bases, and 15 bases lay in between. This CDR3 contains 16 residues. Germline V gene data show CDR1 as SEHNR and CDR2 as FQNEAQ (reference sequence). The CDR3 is CASSLPLGPTYNEQFF. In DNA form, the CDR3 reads TGTGCCAGCAGCTTACCCCTCGGCCCCACTTACAATGAGCAGTTCTTC.

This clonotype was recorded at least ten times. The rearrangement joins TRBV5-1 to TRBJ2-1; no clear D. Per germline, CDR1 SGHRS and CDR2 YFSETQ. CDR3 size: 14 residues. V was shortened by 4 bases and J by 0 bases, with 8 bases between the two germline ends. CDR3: CASSLHDSYNEQFF. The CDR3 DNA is TGCGCCAGCAGCCTCCATGACTCCTACAATGAGCAGTTCTTC.

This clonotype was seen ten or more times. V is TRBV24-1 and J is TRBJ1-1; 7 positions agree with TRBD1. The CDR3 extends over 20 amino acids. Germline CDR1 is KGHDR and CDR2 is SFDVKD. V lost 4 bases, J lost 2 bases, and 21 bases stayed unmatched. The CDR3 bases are TGTGCCACCAGTGAAGGAGGGGGCGCTTGTTCTCGGGGAGTTAACACTGAAGCTTTCTTT. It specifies CATSEGGGACSRGVNTEAFF.

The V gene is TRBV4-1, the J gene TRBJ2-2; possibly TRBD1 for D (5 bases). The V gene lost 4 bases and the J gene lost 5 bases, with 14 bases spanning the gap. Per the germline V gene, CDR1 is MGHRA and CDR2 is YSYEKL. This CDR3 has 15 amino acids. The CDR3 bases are TGCGCCAGCAGCCTAGAGCAGGGTCCAACCGGGGAGCTGTTTTTT. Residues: CASSLEQGPTGELFF.

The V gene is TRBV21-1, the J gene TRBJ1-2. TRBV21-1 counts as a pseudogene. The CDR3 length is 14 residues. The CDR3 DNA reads TGTGCCAGCAGCAAAAAAGGCGTCGTTTCTGGCTACACCTTC. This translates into CASSKKGVVSGYTF.

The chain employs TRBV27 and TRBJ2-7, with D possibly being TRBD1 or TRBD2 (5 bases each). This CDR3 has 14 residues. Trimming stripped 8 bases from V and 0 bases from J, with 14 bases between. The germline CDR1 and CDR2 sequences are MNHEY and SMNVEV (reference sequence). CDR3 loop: CASAPGTPSYEQYF. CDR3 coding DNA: TGTGCCAGCGCTCCAGGGACGCCCTCCTACGAGCAGTACTTC.

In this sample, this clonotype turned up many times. The CDR3 nucleotides read TGTGCCAGCAGTTTATGGGGAACGAAATACAATGAGCAGTTCTTC. It specifies CASSLWGTKYNEQFF. The V gene is TRBV27, the J gene TRBJ2-1; D gene uncertain. Germline V gene lookup returns CDR1 MNHEY and CDR2 SMNVEV (reference sequence). This CDR3 region has 15 residues. The ends were cut back, 1 base at V and 4 bases at J, with 11 bases in the middle.